Sequencing of this T cell receptor (beta chain) was carried out in a study of regulatory T cells in long-lasting Graves disease. The time point is: newly diagnosed GD, antithyroid drugs for less than 3 months. Construction of the TCR library relied on RNA isolated from PBMCs. Libraries of TCR beta came from iRepertoire HTBI primers plus Arm-PCR of CDR3 regions. One entry per CDR3 protein, called by TCRdb with MiXCR from the multiplex PCR reads. This sample has 410,000 or so distinct CDR3 sequences; about 15% occur once, and the top ten carry around 15%. The CDR3 length is 17 residues. Germline V gene data show CDR1 as SGHAT and CDR2 as FQNNGV. V lost 5 bases to trimming and J lost 1 base; unmatched junction nucleotides: 13. This clonotype has ten or more counts. This sample was also put to use in a study of T cells in Graves' hyperthyroidism and ophthalmopathy.

This chain uses TRBV11-2 with TRBJ2-5; the match to TRBD2 covers 7 bases. The source is a woman aged 25 to 39 with Graves disease. The input for sequencing was peripheral blood mononuclear cells (PBMCs), taken at new diagnosis, from a patient treated with antithyroid drugs. CDR3 in amino acids: CASSPGLVSIGQETQYF. For the CDR3, the DNA is TGTGCCAGCAGCCCCGGACTAGTCTCTATCGGCCAAGAGACCCAGTACTTC.